This T cell receptor (beta chain) stems from a study of blood T cell repertoires in COVID-19. Study at large: COVID-19 samples from acute and convalescent phases originated in the United States, Italy and Spain.

The CDR3 contains 14 residues. V dropped 6 bases and J dropped 9; count of bases not matched to a gene: 11. From germline, CDR1 is WNHNN and CDR2 SYGVQD (reference sequence). Methods used by the authors: Counts of nucleated cells, estimated from reference gene primer amplification, were obtained. Libraries were prepared by immunoSEQ multiplex PCR; TCRdb keeps only in-frame clonotypes and omits some of them. The V and J calls and clone size were taken over from that table, and D and trimming were inferred from the DNA. The sample lists 300,000 to 350,000 clones; 87% were seen once. Sample: peripheral blood. This receptor was taken from a man younger than 35 with active or convalescent COVID-19. V and J are TRBV10-1 and TRBJ2-1; 7 bases are shared with TRBD2. In DNA form, the CDR3 reads TGCGCCAGCAGAAGGGACTCCTGGGAGGGTGAGCAGTTCTTC. As protein: CASRRDSWEGEQFF.